This record concerns one T cell receptor beta chain sequence. This record belongs to a study of T cells after yellow fever vaccination. From the 5' RACE reads, TCRdb called clonotypes with MiXCR, one entry per CDR3 protein. The sample holds about 630,000 distinct CDR3 sequences, around 12% seen once. The TCR originated in a man aged 25 to 40 who received the YFV17D yellow fever vaccine. The material sequenced was PBMCs, taken on the day of the yellow fever booster vaccination.

The CDR3 coding sequence is TGTGCCACCAGTCAGAGTTCAAGGGGGGAGGGCGAGCAGTACTTC. This codes for CATSQSSRGEGEQYF. The rearrangement joins TRBV15 to TRBJ2-7; TRBD2 might be the D (7 bases). V was clipped by 6 bases and J by 6 bases, with 21 bases between them. This CDR3 has 15 residues. The germline V gene has CDR1 LNHNV and CDR2 YYDKDF (reference sequence).